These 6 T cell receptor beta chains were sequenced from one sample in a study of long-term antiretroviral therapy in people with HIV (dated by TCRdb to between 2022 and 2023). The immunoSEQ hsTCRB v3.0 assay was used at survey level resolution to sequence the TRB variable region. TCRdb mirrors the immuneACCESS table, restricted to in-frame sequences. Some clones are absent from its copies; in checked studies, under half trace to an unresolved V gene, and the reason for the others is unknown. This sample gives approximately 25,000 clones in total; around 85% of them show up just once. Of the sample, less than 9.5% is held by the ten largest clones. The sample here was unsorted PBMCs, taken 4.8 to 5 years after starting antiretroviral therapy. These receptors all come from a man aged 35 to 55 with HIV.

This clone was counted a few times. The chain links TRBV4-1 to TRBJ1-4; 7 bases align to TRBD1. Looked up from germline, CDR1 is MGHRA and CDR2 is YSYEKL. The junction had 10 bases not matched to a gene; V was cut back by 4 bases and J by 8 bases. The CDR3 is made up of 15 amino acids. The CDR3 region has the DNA TGCGCCAGCAGCCCAGGGGTGCTAGGGGGCGAAAAACTGTTTTTT. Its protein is CASSPGVLGGEKLFF.

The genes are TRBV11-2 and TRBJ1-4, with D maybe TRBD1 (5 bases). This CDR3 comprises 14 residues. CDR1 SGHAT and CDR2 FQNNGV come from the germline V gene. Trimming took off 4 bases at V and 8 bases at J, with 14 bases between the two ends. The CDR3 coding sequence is TGTGCCAGCAGCTCCCAAAGGGGAGGGGAAAAACTGTTTTTT. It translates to CASSSQRGGEKLFF.

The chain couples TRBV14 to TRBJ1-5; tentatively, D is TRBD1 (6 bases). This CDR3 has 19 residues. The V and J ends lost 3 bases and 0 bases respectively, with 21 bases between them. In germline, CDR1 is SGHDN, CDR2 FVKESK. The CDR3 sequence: CASSHFFGQTRYSNQPQHF. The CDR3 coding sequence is TGTGCCAGCAGCCATTTTTTCGGACAGACTCGCTATAGCAATCAGCCCCAGCATTTT.

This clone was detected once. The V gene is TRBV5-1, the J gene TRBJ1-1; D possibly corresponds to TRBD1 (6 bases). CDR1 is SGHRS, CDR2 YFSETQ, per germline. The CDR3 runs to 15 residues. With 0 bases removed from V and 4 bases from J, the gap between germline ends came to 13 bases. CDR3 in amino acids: CASSLDRVSSTEAFF. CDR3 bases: TGCGCCAGCAGCTTGGACAGGGTGTCGAGCACTGAAGCTTTCTTT.

As DNA, the CDR3 is TGCGCCAGCAGCTTGTGGCAGGGGAACACTGAAGCTTTCTTT. Translating gives CASSLWQGNTEAFF. The V gene is TRBV5-1, the J gene TRBJ1-1; D possibly corresponds to TRBD1 (5 bases). This CDR3 spans 14 amino acids. Trimming pared 1 base from V and 1 base from J, leaving 8 bases between. CDR1 is SGHRS and CDR2 is YFSETQ in the germline V gene. Variable domain in full (rest from reference TRBV5-1 and TRBJ1-1): KAGVTQTPRYLIKTRGQQVTLSCSPISGHRSVSWYQQTPGQGLQFLFEYFSETQRNKGNFPGRFSGRQFSNSRSEMNVSTLELGDSALYLCASSLWQGNTEAFFGQGTRLTVV.

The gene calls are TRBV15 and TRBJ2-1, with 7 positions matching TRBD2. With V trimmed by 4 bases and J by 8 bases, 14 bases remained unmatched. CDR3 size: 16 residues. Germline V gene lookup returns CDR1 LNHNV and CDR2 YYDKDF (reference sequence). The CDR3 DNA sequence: TGTGCCACCAGCACAGAGCGGGAATTCCCCTTCGATGAGCAGTTCTTC. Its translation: CATSTEREFPFDEQFF.